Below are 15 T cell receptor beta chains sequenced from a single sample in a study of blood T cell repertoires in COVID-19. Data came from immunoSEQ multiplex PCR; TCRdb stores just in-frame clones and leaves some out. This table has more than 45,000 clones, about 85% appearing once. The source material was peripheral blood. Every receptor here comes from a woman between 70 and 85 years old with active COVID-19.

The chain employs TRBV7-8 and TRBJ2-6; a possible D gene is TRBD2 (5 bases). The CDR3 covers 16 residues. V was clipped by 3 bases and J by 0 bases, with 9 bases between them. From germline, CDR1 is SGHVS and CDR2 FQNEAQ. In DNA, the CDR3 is TGTGCCAGCAGCTTCGGACTGACCTCTGGGGCCAACGTCCTGACTTTC. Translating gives CASSFGLTSGANVLTF.

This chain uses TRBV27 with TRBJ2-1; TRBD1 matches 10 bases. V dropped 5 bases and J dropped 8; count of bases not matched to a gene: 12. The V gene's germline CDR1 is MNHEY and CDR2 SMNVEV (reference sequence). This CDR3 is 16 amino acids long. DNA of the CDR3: TGTGCCAGCAGTCCGTACGGGACAGGGGAAAGTGATGAGCAGTTCTTC. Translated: CASSPYGTGESDEQFF.

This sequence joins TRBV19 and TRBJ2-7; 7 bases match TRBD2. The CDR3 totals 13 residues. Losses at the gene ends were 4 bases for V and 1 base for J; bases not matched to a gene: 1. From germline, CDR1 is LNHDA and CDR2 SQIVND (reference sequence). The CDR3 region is CASSSGSSYEQYF. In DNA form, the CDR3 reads TGTGCCAGTAGTAGCGGGAGTTCCTACGAGCAGTACTTC. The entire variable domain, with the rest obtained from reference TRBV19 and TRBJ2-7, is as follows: DGGITQSPKYLFRKEGQNVTLSCEQNLNHDAMYWYRQDPGQGLRLIYYSQIVNDFQKGDIAEGYSVSREKKESFPLTVTSAQKNPTAFYLCASSSGSSYEQYFGPGTRLTVT.

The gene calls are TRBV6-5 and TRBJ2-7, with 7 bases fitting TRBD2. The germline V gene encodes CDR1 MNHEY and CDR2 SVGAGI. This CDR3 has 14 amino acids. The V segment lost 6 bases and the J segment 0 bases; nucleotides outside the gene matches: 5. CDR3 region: CASSWEGSSYEQYF. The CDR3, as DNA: TGTGCCAGCAGCTGGGAGGGCAGCTCCTACGAGCAGTACTTC.

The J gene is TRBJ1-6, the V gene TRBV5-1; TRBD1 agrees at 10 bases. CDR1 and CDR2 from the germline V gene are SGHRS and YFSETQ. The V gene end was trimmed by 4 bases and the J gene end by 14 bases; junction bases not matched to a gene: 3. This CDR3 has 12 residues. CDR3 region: CASSDGQGALHF. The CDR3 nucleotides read TGCGCCAGCAGCGACGGACAGGGGGCCCTCCACTTT.

The CDR3: CASSYLIRVPLHF. CDR3 coding DNA: TGTGCCAGCAGTTACCTTATCCGTGTTCCCCTCCACTTT. This chain connects TRBV6-2 or TRBV6-3 to TRBJ1-6; no clear D gene. In germline, CDR1 is MNHEY, CDR2 SVGEGT. The germline V and J ends were trimmed by 2 bases and 13 bases, with 12 bases remaining between them. The length of the CDR3 is 13 residues.

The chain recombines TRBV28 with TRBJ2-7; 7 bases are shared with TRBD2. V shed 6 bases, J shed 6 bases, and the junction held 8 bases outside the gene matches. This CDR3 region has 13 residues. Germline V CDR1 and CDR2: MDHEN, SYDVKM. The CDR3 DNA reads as TGTGCCAGCAGGGCGGCGGGAGCCCTCGAGCAGTACTTC. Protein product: CASRAAGALEQYF.

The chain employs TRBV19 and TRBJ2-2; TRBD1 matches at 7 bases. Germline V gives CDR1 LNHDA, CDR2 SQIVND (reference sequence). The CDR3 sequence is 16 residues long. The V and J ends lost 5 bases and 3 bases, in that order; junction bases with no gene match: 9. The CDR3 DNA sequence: TGTGCCAGTAGTGTCCAAGGGGACAGCGACACCGGGGAGCTGTTTTTT. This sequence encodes CASSVQGDSDTGELFF.

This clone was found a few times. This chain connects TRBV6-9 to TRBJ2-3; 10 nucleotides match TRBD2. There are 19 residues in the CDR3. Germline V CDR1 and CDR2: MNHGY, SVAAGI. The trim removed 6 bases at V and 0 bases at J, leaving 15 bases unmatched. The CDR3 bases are TGTGCCAGCAGGTCCACTCCTAGCGGGGGTCTCCCTAGCACAGATACGCAGTATTTT. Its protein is CASRSTPSGGLPSTDTQYF.

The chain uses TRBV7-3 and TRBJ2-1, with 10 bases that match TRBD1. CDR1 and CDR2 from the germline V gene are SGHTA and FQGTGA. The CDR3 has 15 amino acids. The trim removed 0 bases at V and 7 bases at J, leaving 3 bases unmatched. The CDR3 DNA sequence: TGTGCCAGCAGCTTAACCGGGACAGGGGAAAATGAGCAGTTCTTC. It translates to CASSLTGTGENEQFF.

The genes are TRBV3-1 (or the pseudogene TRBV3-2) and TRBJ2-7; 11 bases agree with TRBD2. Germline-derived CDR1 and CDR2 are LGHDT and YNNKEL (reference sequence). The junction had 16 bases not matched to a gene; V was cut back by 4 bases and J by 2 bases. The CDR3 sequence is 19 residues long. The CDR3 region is CASSRGTSGSSLGAYEQYF. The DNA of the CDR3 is TGTGCCAGCAGCCGAGGCACTAGCGGGAGTTCCCTGGGGGCCTACGAGCAGTACTTC.

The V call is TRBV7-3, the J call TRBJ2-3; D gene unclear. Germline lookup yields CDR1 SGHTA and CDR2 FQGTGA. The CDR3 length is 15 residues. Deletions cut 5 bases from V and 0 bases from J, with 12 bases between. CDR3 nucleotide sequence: TGTGCCAGCAGCCTGACTCGATTTAGCACAGATACGCAGTATTTT. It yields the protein CASSLTRFSTDTQYF.

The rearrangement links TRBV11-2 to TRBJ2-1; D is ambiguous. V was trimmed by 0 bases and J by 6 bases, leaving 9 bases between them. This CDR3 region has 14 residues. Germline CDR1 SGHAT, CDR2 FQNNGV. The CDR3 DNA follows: TGTGCCAGCAGCTTAGATTCAGTTACCAATGAGCAGTTCTTC. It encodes CASSLDSVTNEQFF.

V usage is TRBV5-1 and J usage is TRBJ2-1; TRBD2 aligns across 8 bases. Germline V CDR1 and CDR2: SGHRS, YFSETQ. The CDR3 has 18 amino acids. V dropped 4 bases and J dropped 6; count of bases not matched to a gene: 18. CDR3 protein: CASSLTTSGQRGRNEQFF. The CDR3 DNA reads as TGCGCCAGCAGCCTCACCACTAGCGGACAACGAGGTCGCAATGAGCAGTTCTTC.

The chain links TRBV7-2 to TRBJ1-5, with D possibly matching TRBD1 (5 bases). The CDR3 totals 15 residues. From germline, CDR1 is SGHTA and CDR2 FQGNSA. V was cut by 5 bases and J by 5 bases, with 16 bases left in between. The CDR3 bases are TGTGCCAGCAGCCGCCAGACTGGGGGGGATCAGCCCCAGCATTTT. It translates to CASSRQTGGDQPQHF.